This passage covers 15 T cell receptor beta chains from one sample sequenced in a study of Graves' ophthalmopathy and Graves' hyperthyroidism. From RNA, the CDR3 regions of TCR beta chains were amplified and sequenced. Second-round multiplex PCR came after a first-round RT-PCR that employed HTBI primers. TCRdb called the multiplex PCR reads again in MiXCR, with one record for every CDR3 protein. Counted here are approximately 410,000 distinct CDR3 sequences, 15% to 19% occurring once; the ten biggest clones make up approximately 7%. The sample comprised peripheral blood. Receptor source: a woman aged 18-29 years with stable Graves' hyperthyroidism.

The chain joins TRBV6-1 to TRBJ1-3, with D unresolved. V lost 4 bases and J 0 bases, leaving 10 bases between the germline ends. Germline assignment: CDR1 MNHNS and CDR2 SASEGT. The length of the CDR3 is 15 residues. In DNA, the CDR3 is TGTGCCAGCAGTGCTTGGGCGCACTCTGGAAACACCATATATTTT. This translates into CASSAWAHSGNTIYF.

Many counts were recorded for this clonotype. The rearrangement joins TRBV27 to TRBJ2-7; no definite D call. This CDR3 has 12 amino acids. From germline, CDR1 is MNHEY and CDR2 SMNVEV (reference sequence). V was cut by 6 bases and J by 6 bases, with 12 bases left in between. CDR3 DNA: TGTGCCAGCAGCCGTCCTTCGGCCGAGCAGTACTTC. Translating gives CASSRPSAEQYF.

This clonotype was detected ten times or more. The J gene is TRBJ2-7, the V gene TRBV11-2; perhaps TRBD1 as D (6 bases). CDR3 size: 14 residues. CDR1 and CDR2 (germline): SGHAT, FQNNGV. V lost 8 bases and J 5 bases, leaving 19 bases between the germline ends. CDR3 region: CASRSLGRGNEQYF. The CDR3, as DNA: TGTGCCAGCCGTTCTCTCGGCAGGGGAAACGAGCAGTACTTC.

The chain has TRBV18 and TRBJ2-7, with TRBD1 as a possible D gene (6 bases). Per germline, CDR1 KGHSH and CDR2 LQKENI. The CDR3 loop spans 16 amino acids. V was cut by 3 bases and J by 3 bases, with 18 bases left in between. This CDR3 is CASSPIPGGGNYEQYF. The CDR3 nucleotides read TGTGCCAGCTCACCTATCCCGGGTGGGGGCAACTACGAGCAGTACTTC. Full variable domain (missing parts from reference TRBV18 and TRBJ2-7): NAGVMQNPRHLVRRRGQEARLRCSPMKGHSHVYWYRQLPEEGLKFMVYLQKENIIDESGMPKERFSAEFPKEGPSILRIQQVVRGDSAAYFCASSPIPGGGNYEQYFGPGTRLTVT.

The chain links TRBV12-3 or TRBV12-4 to TRBJ1-1, with 8 nucleotides matching TRBD1. The trim removed 6 bases at V and 12 bases at J, leaving 12 bases unmatched. This CDR3 comprises 13 residues. The CDR3 spells CASRRAGGVVTFF. For the CDR3, the DNA is TGTGCCAGCAGGCGAGCAGGGGGCGTAGTAACTTTCTTT.

In its sample, this clonotype was seen many times. The chain couples TRBV19 to TRBJ2-5; TRBD2 might be the D (6 bases). From germline, CDR1 is LNHDA and CDR2 SQIVND (reference sequence). The V and J ends lost 5 bases and 4 bases respectively, with 17 bases between them. This CDR3 region has 15 residues. In DNA, the CDR3 is TGTGCCAGTAGTCCCACGGAGGGGTGGGGAGAGACCCAGTACTTC. Translated: CASSPTEGWGETQYF.

This clonotype was seen a handful of times. A much bigger clone sits one base away, suggesting this may be a read error. The rearrangement links TRBV12-3 or TRBV12-4 to TRBJ1-6, with TRBD1 matching 7 bases. This CDR3 is built from 16 residues. CDR3 loop: CASSYKGARGGSHLHF. Here the CDR3 DNA reads TGTGCCAGCAGTTACAAAGGCGCCAGGGGGGGGTCACACCTCCACTTT.

This clonotype has ten or more counts. V is TRBV20-1 and J is TRBJ2-7, with TRBD1 identical over 11 bases. V lost 6 bases and J lost 2; bases outside the gene matches: 9. Germline CDR1 and CDR2: DFQATT and SNEGSKA (reference sequence). The CDR3 is 15 amino acids. DNA for the CDR3: TGCAGTGCAAGCCCCGGGACAGGGGGGCCCTACGAGCAGTACTTC. Translating gives CSASPGTGGPYEQYF.

This clonotype occurred many times. For the CDR3, the DNA is TGTGCCGCCCGGACAGACTTGAACACTGAAGCTTTCTTT. Translation: CAARTDLNTEAFF. The gene calls are TRBV10-3 and TRBJ1-1, with a possible D match to TRBD1 (6 bases). This CDR3 spans 13 amino acids. V was trimmed by 11 bases and J by 0 bases, leaving 13 bases between them. The germline V gene encodes CDR1 ENHRY and CDR2 SYGVKD.

This clonotype occurred a few times. The rearrangement joins TRBV3-1 to TRBJ2-2; D is uncertain. This CDR3 spans 18 amino acids. Germline loops: CDR1 LGHDT, CDR2 YNNKEL (reference sequence). V shed 3 bases and J shed 7 bases, with 24 bases lying between them. CDR3 protein: CASSHSKIGSYILGELFF. The DNA of the CDR3 is TGTGCCAGCAGCCACTCGAAAATCGGGTCCTACATCCTCGGGGAGCTGTTTTTT.

Ten or more counts support this clonotype. This chain connects TRBV24-1 to TRBJ1-1, with 8 nucleotides matching TRBD1. Germline assignment: CDR1 KGHDR and CDR2 SFDVKD. This CDR3 has 15 amino acids. Trimming at V came to 4 bases and at J to 1 base, leaving 4 bases not matched to a gene. The CDR3 here is CATSDSGTGNTEAFF. As DNA, the CDR3 is TGTGCCACCAGTGACTCCGGGACAGGGAACACTGAAGCTTTCTTT.

The J gene is TRBJ1-2, the V gene TRBV2; 7 nucleotides align to TRBD1. V lost 8 bases, J lost 8 bases, and 11 bases stayed unmatched. The germline V gene has CDR1 SNHLY and CDR2 FYNNEI. The CDR3 totals 13 residues. DNA of the CDR3: TGTGCCAGCTTAGGAGAGGGGGCGGGAGGCTACACCTTC. Translating it yields CASLGEGAGGYTF.

This clonotype was detected ten times or more. V gene TRBV5-1 combines with J gene TRBJ1-1; possible D gene TRBD1, 5 bases. This CDR3 spans 15 amino acids. V was clipped by 3 bases and J by 7 bases, with 19 bases between them. Germline CDR1 and CDR2: SGHRS and YFSETQ. The CDR3: CASSSAPRGRFEAFF. In DNA, the CDR3 is TGCGCCAGCAGCTCGGCCCCACGGGGCCGCTTTGAAGCTTTCTTT.

The V call is TRBV18, the J call TRBJ2-7; D gene uncertain. Between the trimmed V and J ends, which lost 1 base and 0 bases, there was a span of 7 bases. The CDR3 runs to 14 residues. CDR1 and CDR2 (germline): KGHSH, LQKENI. In nucleotides, the CDR3 is TGTGCCAGCTCACCACAGGCTAACTCCTACGAGCAGTACTTC. Its translation is CASSPQANSYEQYF.

The sample holds many counts of this clonotype. V and J are TRBV20-1 and TRBJ2-5, with 10 nucleotides matching TRBD2. Germline CDR1 reads DFQATT; CDR2 reads SNEGSKA (reference sequence). The CDR3 sequence is 15 residues long. V dropped 3 bases and J dropped 5; count of bases not matched to a gene: 9. The CDR3 here is CSASVGLAFSETQYF. Written as DNA, the CDR3 is TGCAGTGCTAGCGTGGGACTAGCGTTTAGCGAGACCCAGTACTTC.